This T cell receptor beta chain was recorded in a study of metastatic and nonmetastatic thyroid tumors. V lost 0 bases and J lost 7; bases outside the gene matches: 12. The CDR3 loop spans 16 amino acids. CDR1 is LGHDT, CDR2 YNNKEL, per germline (reference sequence). TCRdb used MiXCR to call clones anew from the PCR reads. This repertoire shows about 53,000 clones, 20% found once; its top ten account for 3.5% to 5%. Before thyroid surgery, none of the patients had received any treatment. This clone has at least ten counts. This clonotype was sampled from a female donor with papillary thyroid cancer or a benign thyroid nodule (not recorded which). Some clones in this sample may be carry-over from other donors' samples. This chain connects TRBV3-1 to TRBJ2-7; 7 bases are a match to TRBD1. The specimen sequenced was blood. The CDR3 coding sequence is TGTGCCAGCAGCCAAGATTTCAGTGACAGGGTTAGAGAGCAGTACTTC. This encodes CASSQDFSDRVREQYF.